Below, 21 T cell receptor beta chains from the same sample are listed, as sequenced in a study of blood T cell repertoires in COVID-19. The table came from immunoSEQ multiplex PCR; TCRdb's copy has only in-frame clones and leaves some out. Of tens of thousands of clones in the sample, 90% were seen once. The specimen sequenced was peripheral blood. The receptor source for this set is a man between 60 and 75 years old with acute or convalescent COVID-19.

The rearrangement uses TRBV9 and TRBJ1-6, with 7 bases identical to TRBD1. The CDR3 loop spans 14 amino acids. V was clipped by 3 bases and J by 10 bases; unmatched bases: 7. Germline V gene lookup returns CDR1 SGDLS and CDR2 YYNGEE. The CDR3 loop is CASSAGTVVSPLHF. DNA for the CDR3: TGTGCCAGCAGCGCCGGGACAGTTGTGTCACCCCTCCACTTT.

The V gene is TRBV5-4, the J gene TRBJ2-1, with a tentative D call TRBD2 (6 bases). Trimming left V 4 bases short and J 4 bases short, with 12 bases between. CDR3 length equals 14 residues. Germline values: CDR1 SGHNT, CDR2 YYREEE (reference sequence). CDR3 in amino acids: CASSESGGYNEQFF. Here the CDR3 DNA reads TGTGCCAGCAGCGAATCTGGGGGGTACAATGAGCAGTTCTTC.

The V gene is TRBV3-1 (or the pseudogene TRBV3-2), the J gene TRBJ2-7, with a possible D match to TRBD1 (5 bases). The CDR3 spans 14 residues. Trimming removed 3 bases from V and 0 bases from J, with 9 bases in between. In germline, CDR1 is LGHDT, CDR2 YNNKEL (reference sequence). The CDR3 region is CASSQQGTSYEQYF. The CDR3 DNA reads as TGTGCCAGCAGCCAGCAGGGAACCTCCTACGAGCAGTACTTC.

This clone came up once. This chain links TRBV19 with TRBJ1-2; the D gene is possibly TRBD1 (5 bases). The V and J ends lost 7 bases and 7 bases respectively, with 10 bases between them. Germline V gives CDR1 LNHDA, CDR2 SQIVND (reference sequence). The CDR3 runs 11 residues. The CDR3 loop is CASTGDLGYTF. In DNA, the CDR3 is TGTGCCAGTACGGGGGATCTTGGCTACACCTTC. Full variable domain (outside the CDR3, taken from reference TRBV19 and TRBJ1-2): DGGITQSPKYLFRKEGQNVTLSCEQNLNHDAMYWYRQDPGQGLRLIYYSQIVNDFQKGDIAEGYSVSREKKESFPLTVTSAQKNPTAFYLCASTGDLGYTFGSGTRLTVV.

This chain connects TRBV5-4 to TRBJ1-1; no clear D gene. Trimming left V 4 bases short and J 0 bases short, with 10 bases between. The CDR3 sequence is 14 residues long. Germline CDR1 is SGHNT and CDR2 is YYREEE (reference sequence). The CDR3 sequence is CASSDPDMNTEAFF. In DNA, the CDR3 is TGTGCCAGCAGCGACCCAGACATGAACACTGAAGCTTTCTTT.

The rearrangement joins TRBV6-5 to TRBJ2-7, with D possibly being TRBD1 (6 bases). The V end lost 5 bases, the J end lost 3 bases, and 11 bases lay between the germline ends. The CDR3 consists of 13 residues. The V gene's germline CDR1 is MNHEY and CDR2 SVGAGI. In DNA, the CDR3 is TGTGCCAGCAGTAGGACAGCGTTCTACGAGCAGTACTTC. This codes for CASSRTAFYEQYF.

The chain employs TRBV27 and TRBJ1-2; possible D gene TRBD1, 6 bases. Germline V gene lookup returns CDR1 MNHEY and CDR2 SMNVEV (reference sequence). Trimming left V 3 bases short and J 2 bases short, with 19 bases between. This CDR3 comprises 17 residues. This CDR3 reads CASSFSTGSAYNYGYTF. The CDR3 nucleotides are TGTGCCAGCAGTTTCTCGACAGGCTCCGCTTACAACTATGGCTACACCTTC.

The rearrangement joins TRBV7-2 to TRBJ1-2; no definite D call. The CDR3 totals 16 residues. Trimming left V 5 bases short and J 0 bases short, with 16 bases between. The germline CDR1 and CDR2 sequences are SGHTA and FQGNSA. CDR3 sequence: CASSAGVAAPNYGYTF. In nucleotides, the CDR3 is TGTGCCAGCAGCGCCGGCGTAGCAGCCCCTAACTATGGCTACACCTTC.

This clone was observed once. This chain links TRBV5-1 with TRBJ2-3; 9 bases fit TRBD1. Looked up from germline, CDR1 is SGHRS and CDR2 is YFSETQ. The CDR3 contains 16 residues. J lost 1 base, V lost 3 bases, and 6 bases had no gene match. This chain's CDR3 is CASSWIRDRGTDTQYF. In DNA form, the CDR3 reads TGCGCCAGCAGCTGGATCCGGGACAGGGGCACAGATACGCAGTATTTT.

This rearrangement joins TRBV28 to TRBJ1-5; weak D call: TRBD1 (5 bases). Trimming shortened V by 6 bases and J by 7 bases, and 22 bases separated the two germline ends. The CDR3 extends over 16 amino acids. In germline, CDR1 is MDHEN, CDR2 SYDVKM. CDR3 coding DNA: TGTGCCAGCAGCCCCTGGAGGGGAGGGGTTGGGCAGCCCCAGCATTTT. Amino acids: CASSPWRGGVGQPQHF.

V and J are TRBV24-1 and TRBJ2-7, with D perhaps TRBD1 (5 bases). This CDR3 is built from 14 residues. The germline V and J ends were trimmed by 6 bases and 2 bases, with 13 bases remaining between them. Germline lookup yields CDR1 KGHDR and CDR2 SFDVKD. The chain's CDR3 is CATSPQGRTYEQYF. CDR3 in DNA: TGTGCCACCAGTCCGCAGGGTAGGACCTACGAGCAGTACTTC.

The CDR3 DNA reads TGTGCCAGCAGCCAGGGGCGGGGACTCGAGCAGTACTTC. Translated, it gives CASSQGRGLEQYF. The chain has TRBV3-1 (or the pseudogene TRBV3-2) and TRBJ2-7; D possibly corresponds to TRBD2 (6 bases). CDR1 and CDR2 from the germline V gene are LGHDT and YNNKEL (reference sequence). Deletions cut 3 bases from V and 6 bases from J, with 12 bases between. The CDR3 is made up of 13 amino acids.

The chain links TRBV19 to TRBJ1-4; possibly TRBD1 for D (6 bases). Germline CDR1 reads LNHDA; CDR2 reads SQIVND (reference sequence). The CDR3 runs 15 residues. Trimming took off 3 bases at V and 7 bases at J, with 15 bases between the two ends. CDR3 nucleotides: TGTGCCAGTAGTATTTGGACAGTTGGCTCTGAAAAACTGTTTTTT. Its protein is CASSIWTVGSEKLFF.

This chain joins TRBV24-1 and TRBJ2-1; 11 nucleotides match TRBD2. The V and J ends lost 4 bases and 4 bases, in that order; junction bases with no gene match: 5. Germline V CDR1 and CDR2: KGHDR, SFDVKD. The CDR3 covers 16 residues. This chain's CDR3 is CATSETGTSGYNEQFF. Here the CDR3 DNA reads TGTGCCACCAGTGAAACCGGGACTAGCGGATACAATGAGCAGTTCTTC.

V gene TRBV19 combines with J gene TRBJ1-5; 8 nucleotides align to TRBD1. The V gene end was trimmed by 7 bases and the J gene end by 7 bases; junction bases not matched to a gene: 6. Germline CDR1 is LNHDA and CDR2 is SQIVND (reference sequence). The CDR3 is 13 amino acids. CDR3 residues: CASKDRDQQPQHF. CDR3 coding DNA: TGTGCCAGTAAGGACAGGGATCAGCAGCCCCAGCATTTT.

This clone was detected only a few times. The chain uses TRBV2 and TRBJ1-5; a weak D match, TRBD1 (6 bases). This CDR3 spans 19 amino acids. Germline CDR1 and CDR2: SNHLY and FYNNEI. V was shortened by 5 bases and J by 1 base, with 24 bases between the two germline ends. The CDR3 DNA follows: TGTGCCAGCAGTCCTGTAGGCAGGGGAGCAGGGGCCAGCAATCAGCCCCAGCATTTT. Its translation is CASSPVGRGAGASNQPQHF.

The V and J genes are TRBV15 and TRBJ2-7; tentatively, D is TRBD2 (5 bases). With 3 bases removed from V and 2 bases from J, the gap between germline ends came to 14 bases. Germline CDR1 reads LNHNV; CDR2 reads YYDKDF (reference sequence). The CDR3 has 15 residues. The CDR3 reads CATSSPGKSTYEQYF. CDR3 nucleotides: TGTGCCACCAGCAGCCCCGGGAAGTCCACCTACGAGCAGTACTTC.

This clone has a single count. The genes are TRBV9 and TRBJ2-3, with D possibly TRBD2 on 5 matching bases. The CDR3 consists of 13 residues. Trimming took off 0 bases at V and 3 bases at J, with 5 bases between the two ends. Germline values: CDR1 SGDLS, CDR2 YYNGEE. The CDR3 bases are TGTGCCAGCAGCGTAGGGAGGACAGATACGCAGTATTTT. Encoded protein: CASSVGRTDTQYF.

The CDR3 protein is CSVVSAADTQYF. In DNA, the CDR3 is TGCAGCGTCGTTTCGGCGGCAGATACGCAGTATTTT. V gene TRBV29-1 combines with J gene TRBJ2-3; D gene unclear. Per the germline V gene, CDR1 is SQVTM and CDR2 is ANQGSEA. Trimming took off 6 bases at V and 4 bases at J, with 11 bases between the two ends. This CDR3 is 12 amino acids long.

V and J are TRBV2 and TRBJ1-6; 9 bases match TRBD1. The junction had 6 bases not matched to a gene; V was cut back by 2 bases and J by 1 base. Germline loops: CDR1 SNHLY, CDR2 FYNNEI. The CDR3 runs 18 residues. This chain's CDR3 is CASSEPRDRASYNSPLHF. Here the CDR3 DNA reads TGTGCCAGCAGTGAACCCCGGGACAGGGCTTCCTATAATTCACCCCTCCACTTT. The full variable domain, with the rest looked up from reference TRBV2 and TRBJ1-6, is EPEVTQTPSHQVTQMGQEVILRCVPISNHLYFYWYRQILGQKVEFLVSFYNNEISEKSEIFDDQFSVERPDGSNFTLKIRSTKLEDSAMYFCASSEPRDRASYNSPLHFGNGTRLTVT.

The V and J genes are TRBV19 and TRBJ1-5; no definite D call. The germline gives CDR1 LNHDA, CDR2 SQIVND (reference sequence). This CDR3 comprises 15 residues. With 1 base removed from V and 3 bases from J, the gap between germline ends came to 10 bases. CDR3 sequence reads: CASSIGQAINQPQHF. The CDR3 DNA reads TGTGCCAGTAGTATAGGGCAGGCAATCAATCAGCCCCAGCATTTT.